Listed here is a single TCR beta chain. Its cognate antigen has yet to be identified. The data are from a study of monozygotic twins with inflammatory bowel disease (dated by TCRdb to the late 2010s). Some background on the complete study: A total of some 30 monozygotic twin pairs were included in the full study, comprising nine German pairs (four IBD-concordant, five IBD-discordant) and 19 IBD-discordant Danish pairs. Each individual had, on average, about 151 000 unique TCRalpha sequences and 181 000 unique TCRbeta sequences available for analysis. Within discordant pairs, disease-associated traits were sought mainly by comparing IBD patients with their genetically identical healthy co-twins. The paper's findings and limits, for the study overall: Different T cell subtypes could not be distinguished in the analysis. Concordant and discordant twins showed no difference in repertoire similarity, possibly because of limited statistical power. IBD patients had lower TCRbeta repertoire diversity, measured by the inverse Simpson index, than their healthy co-twins. No single strong signal or clonotype linked to IBD turned up in the results, so the idea that one exists was not supported. Because patients were on differing immunosuppressive treatments, the repertoires may have picked up extra background noise and inter-individual variability. Compared with healthy twins, IBD patients shared fewer clonotypes with other individuals, and the difference was most pronounced in patients with signs of disease activity.

From each donor, an approximately 2.3 ml peripheral blood sample was collected into PAXgene tubes and kept at -80 degrees C. Without T cell sorting, total RNA was isolated from whole blood using the PAXgene blood miRNA kit on an automated QIAcube. Peripheral blood from monozygotic twin pairs, either concordant or discordant for inflammatory bowel disease, underwent deep TCRalpha and TCRbeta repertoire profiling that used unique molecular barcoding. Smoking habits were recorded for all twin pairs, with individuals classified as current, former or never smokers. The library came from 5' RACE. The input for every TCR library was roughly 3.5 ug of total RNA. For each sample, cDNA was synthesized in eight separate reactions using SMARTScribe reverse transcriptase. During cDNA synthesis, template switching introduced unique molecular identifiers that contained a 6-nucleotide sample barcode. TCRalpha and TCRbeta cDNA was amplified in two nested PCRs of 16 and 9 cycles, and bead purification was carried out after each PCR. Before amplification, the cDNA was both treated with uracil DNA-glycosylase and purified with the QIAquick PCR purification kit. In the second PCR, Illumina TruSeq-compatible adapters and sample-specific barcodes were added. Library quality and concentration were checked on TapeStation and Qubit, and libraries were pooled at 5 ng each. The pooled libraries were sequenced with 2 x 100 bp reads and custom sequencing primers on an Illumina HiSeq2500 single-index Rapid Run. The authors' pipeline ran thus. MiGEC version 1.2.6 was used for UMI-based consensus assembly, which corrected PCR and sequencing errors. V(D)J alignment, clonotype assembly and CDR3 extraction were performed with MiXCR version 2.1.1. Normalisation of gene usage, clonotype sharing and MAIT/NKT TCR abundance was achieved by analysing the top 1000, 10 000 and 20 000 clonotypes per sample. Diversity was computed as the inverse Simpson index with the vegan R package after downsampling to 27 000 UMIs. Paired Mann-Whitney U tests on discordant twin pairs were used, with Benjamini-Hochberg multiple-testing correction. One entry per CDR3 protein sequence results from the TCRdb reprocessing of the reads, with DNA left out. These V and J calls rely on TCRdb rather than the paper's analysis. This sample's table has entries for 300,000 to 450,000 distinct CDR3 sequences. The ten largest clones take up approximately 2.4% of the sample.

CDR1 and CDR2 (SEHNR, FQNEAQ) derive from the germline V gene (reference sequence). The CDR3 measures 14 amino acids from cysteine to phenylalanine. The coding DNA is unavailable. The TCR sequence derives from a human donor with ulcerative colitis or Crohn's disease, or a healthy co-twin of an affected twin (not recorded which). Sequenced: blood. The chain uses TRBV7-9 and TRBJ2-2; the D gene TCRdb calls, TRBD1, cannot be checked with no DNA. CDR3 loop: CASRTVRGTGELFF.